There are a few counts of the clone carrying this T cell receptor (beta chain). As yet, its antigen is unknown. The data were obtained in a study of beta chain features in type 1 diabetes. Findings and limits, study-wide: PCR might preferentially amplify shorter templates, equally in patients and controls. TCRB CDR3s from Type 1 diabetes patients were moderately but significantly shorter in all four CD4+ subsets.

All of the isolated RNA was reverse transcribed, so expressed TCRB transcripts were sequenced. Sequenced by immunoSEQ multiplex PCR; TCRdb stores in-frame clones only, minus some. The sample records some 250,000 clones, approximately 15% being singletons. Sample: naive CD4+ T cells from blood. This TCR was recovered from a man aged 30 to 39 with type 1 diabetes.

CDR3 sequence: CSVEGLVTYNEQFF. CDR3 sequence (DNA): TGCAGCGTTGAGGGACTCGTTACCTACAATGAGCAGTTCTTC. The chain links TRBV29-1 to TRBJ2-1; a weak D match, TRBD2 (6 bases). V shed 3 bases and J shed 2 bases, with 11 bases lying between them. Germline loops: CDR1 SQVTM, CDR2 ANQGSEA. The CDR3 totals 14 residues.